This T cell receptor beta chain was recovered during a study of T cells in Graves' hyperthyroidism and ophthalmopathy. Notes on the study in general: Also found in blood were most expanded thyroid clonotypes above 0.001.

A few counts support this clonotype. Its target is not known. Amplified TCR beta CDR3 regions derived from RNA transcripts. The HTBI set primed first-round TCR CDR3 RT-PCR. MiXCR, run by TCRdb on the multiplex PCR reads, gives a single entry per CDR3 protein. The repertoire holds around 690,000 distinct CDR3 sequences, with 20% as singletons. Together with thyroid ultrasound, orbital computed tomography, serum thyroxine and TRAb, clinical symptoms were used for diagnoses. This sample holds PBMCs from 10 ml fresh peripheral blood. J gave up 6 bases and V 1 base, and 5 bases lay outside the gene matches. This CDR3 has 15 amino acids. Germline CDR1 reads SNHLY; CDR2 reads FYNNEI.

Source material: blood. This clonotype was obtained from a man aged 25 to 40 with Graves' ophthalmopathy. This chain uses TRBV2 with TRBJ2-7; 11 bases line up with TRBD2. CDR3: CASSEGPLAGGEQYF. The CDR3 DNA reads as TGTGCCAGCAGTGAAGGTCCCCTAGCGGGAGGCGAGCAGTACTTC.